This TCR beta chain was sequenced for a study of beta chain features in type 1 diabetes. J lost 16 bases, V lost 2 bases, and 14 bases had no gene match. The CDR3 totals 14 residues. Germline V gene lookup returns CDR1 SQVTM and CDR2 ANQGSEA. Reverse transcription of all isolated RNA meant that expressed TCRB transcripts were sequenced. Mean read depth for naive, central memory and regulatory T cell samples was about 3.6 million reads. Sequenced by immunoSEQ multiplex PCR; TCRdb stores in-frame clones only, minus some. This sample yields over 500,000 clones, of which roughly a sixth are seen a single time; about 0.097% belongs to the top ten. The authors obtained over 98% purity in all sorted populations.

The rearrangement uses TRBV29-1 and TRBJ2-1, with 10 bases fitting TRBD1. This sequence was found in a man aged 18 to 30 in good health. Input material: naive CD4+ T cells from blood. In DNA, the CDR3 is TGCAGCGTTGAACCCCGGGACAGGGGCTCCGGAGGCTTCTTC. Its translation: CSVEPRDRGSGGFF.